The T cell receptor beta chain under discussion was sequenced for a study of CD8+ T cells in alopecia areata. The CDR3 sequence is 14 residues long. V lost 8 bases and J lost 6; bases outside the gene matches: 11. The germline CDR1 and CDR2 sequences are SGHNT and YYREEE (reference sequence). After isolation, RNA underwent reverse transcription to generate cDNA as the sequencing template. TCRdb keeps only in-frame clones here, not all; method: immunoSEQ multiplex PCR. The data contain roughly 220,000 clones, more than 60% of them seen just once; the ten biggest clones take up more than 1%. Treatment given: oral pan-JAK inhibitor, 5-10 mg twice daily.

The chain employs TRBV5-4 and TRBJ2-1, with 7 bases matching TRBD2. The sample in question was CD4+ T cells sorted from blood, obtained at approximately week 42, from a patient treated with tofacitinib. This clonotype originated in a human donor with alopecia areata. The CDR3 sequence is CASQSAGEVNEQFF. DNA for the CDR3: TGTGCCAGTCAAAGCGCGGGGGAGGTCAATGAGCAGTTCTTC.